This TCR beta chain was recovered during a study of T cell changes during pregnancy in multiple sclerosis. Profiled with immunoSEQ multiplex PCR; TCRdb holds only in-frame clones, not every one. The sample shows 46,000 or so clones, roughly 88% of them seen only once. With 6 bases removed from V and 1 base from J, the gap between germline ends came to 16 bases. The germline V gene has CDR1 KGHSH and CDR2 LQKENI. The CDR3 loop spans 17 amino acids. This sample comprised peripheral blood, obtained in the second trimester of pregnancy. The chain carries TRBV18 and TRBJ2-6; a possible D gene is TRBD1 (5 bases). The sequence was obtained from a female donor in good health, enrolled as a control in a pregnancy study. Written as DNA, the CDR3 is TGTGCCAGCTCCAGGCTCCAGGGTGGGTCTGGGGCCAACGTCCTGACTTTC. Amino acid sequence: CASSRLQGGSGANVLTF.